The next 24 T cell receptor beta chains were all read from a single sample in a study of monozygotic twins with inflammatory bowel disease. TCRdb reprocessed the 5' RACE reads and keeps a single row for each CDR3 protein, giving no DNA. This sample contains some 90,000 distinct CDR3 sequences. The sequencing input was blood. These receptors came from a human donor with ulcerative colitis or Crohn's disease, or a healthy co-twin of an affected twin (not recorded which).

CDR3 sequence: CASTGQGANTGELFF. This chain links TRBV2 with TRBJ2-2; TCRdb indicates TRBD1, and absent DNA this call remains unverified. The CDR3 contains 15 residues. CDR1 and CDR2 from the germline V gene are SNHLY and FYNNEI.

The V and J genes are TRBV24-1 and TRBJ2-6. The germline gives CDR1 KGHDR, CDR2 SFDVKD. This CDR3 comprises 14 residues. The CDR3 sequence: CATSGSSGANVLTF.

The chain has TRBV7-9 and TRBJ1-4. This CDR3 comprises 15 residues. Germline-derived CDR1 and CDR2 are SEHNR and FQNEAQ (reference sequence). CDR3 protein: CASSPPDGRVGKLFF. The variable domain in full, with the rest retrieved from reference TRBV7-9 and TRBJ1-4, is DTGVSQNPRHKITKRGQNVTFRCDPISEHNRLYWYRQTLGQGPEFLTYFQNEAQLEKSRLLSDRFSAERPKGSFSTLEIQRTEQGDSAMYLCASSPPDGRVGKLFFGSGTQLSVL.

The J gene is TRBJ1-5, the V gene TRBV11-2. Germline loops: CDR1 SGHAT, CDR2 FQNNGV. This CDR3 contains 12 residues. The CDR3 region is CASSLENQPQHF.

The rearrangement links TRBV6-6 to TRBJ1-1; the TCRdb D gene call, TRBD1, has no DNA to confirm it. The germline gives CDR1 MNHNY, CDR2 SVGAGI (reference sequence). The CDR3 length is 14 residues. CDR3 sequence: CASSYPRDSSEAFF.

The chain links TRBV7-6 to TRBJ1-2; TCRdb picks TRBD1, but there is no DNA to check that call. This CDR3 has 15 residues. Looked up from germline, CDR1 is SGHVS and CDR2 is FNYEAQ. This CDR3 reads CASSSTPGDNYGYTF.

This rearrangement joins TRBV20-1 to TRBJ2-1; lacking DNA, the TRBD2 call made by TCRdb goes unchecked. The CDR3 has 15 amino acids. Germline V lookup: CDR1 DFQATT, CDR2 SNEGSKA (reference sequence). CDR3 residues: CSAPKAAGGSNEQFF.

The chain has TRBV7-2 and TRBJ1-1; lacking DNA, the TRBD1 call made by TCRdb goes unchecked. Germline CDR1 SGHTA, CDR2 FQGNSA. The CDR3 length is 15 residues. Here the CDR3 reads CASSSDRRRNTEAFF.

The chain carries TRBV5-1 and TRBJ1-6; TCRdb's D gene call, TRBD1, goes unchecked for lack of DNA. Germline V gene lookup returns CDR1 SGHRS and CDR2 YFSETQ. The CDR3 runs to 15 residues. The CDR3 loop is CASSSGQGADSPLHF.

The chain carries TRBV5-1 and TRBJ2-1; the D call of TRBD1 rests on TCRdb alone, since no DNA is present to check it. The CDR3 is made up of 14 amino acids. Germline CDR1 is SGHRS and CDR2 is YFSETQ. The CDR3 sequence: CASSGGQGLEEQFF.

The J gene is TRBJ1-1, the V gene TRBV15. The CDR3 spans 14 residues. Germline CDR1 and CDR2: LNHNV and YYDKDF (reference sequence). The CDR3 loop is CATSRSGLNTEAFF.

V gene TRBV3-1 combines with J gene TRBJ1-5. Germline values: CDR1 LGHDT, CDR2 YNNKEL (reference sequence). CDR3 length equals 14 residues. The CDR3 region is CASSQGMEVQPQHF.

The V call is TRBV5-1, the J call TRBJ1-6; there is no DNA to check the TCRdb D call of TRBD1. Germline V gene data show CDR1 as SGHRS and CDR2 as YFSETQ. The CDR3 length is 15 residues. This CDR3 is CASSFTGTVNSPLHF.

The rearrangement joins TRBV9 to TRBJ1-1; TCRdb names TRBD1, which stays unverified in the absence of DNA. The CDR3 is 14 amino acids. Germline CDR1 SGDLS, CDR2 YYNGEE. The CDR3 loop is CASSVGGQNTEAFF.

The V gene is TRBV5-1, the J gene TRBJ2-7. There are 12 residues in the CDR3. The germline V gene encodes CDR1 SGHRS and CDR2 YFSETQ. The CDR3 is CASSREPYEQYF.

The CDR3 loop is CASSVGAVVGNEQFF. The rearrangement uses TRBV9 and TRBJ2-1. The CDR3 covers 15 residues. Germline lookup yields CDR1 SGDLS and CDR2 YYNGEE.

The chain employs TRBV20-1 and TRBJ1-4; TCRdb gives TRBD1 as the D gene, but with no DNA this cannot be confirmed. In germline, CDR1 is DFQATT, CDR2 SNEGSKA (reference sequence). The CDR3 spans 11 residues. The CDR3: CGERANEKLFF.

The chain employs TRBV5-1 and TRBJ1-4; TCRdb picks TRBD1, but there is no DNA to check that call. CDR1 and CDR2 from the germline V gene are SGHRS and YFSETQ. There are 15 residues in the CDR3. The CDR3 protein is CASSFDSATNEKLFF.

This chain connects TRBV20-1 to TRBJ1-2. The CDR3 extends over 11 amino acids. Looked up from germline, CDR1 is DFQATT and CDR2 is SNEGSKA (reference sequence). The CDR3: CSASTRHGYTF.

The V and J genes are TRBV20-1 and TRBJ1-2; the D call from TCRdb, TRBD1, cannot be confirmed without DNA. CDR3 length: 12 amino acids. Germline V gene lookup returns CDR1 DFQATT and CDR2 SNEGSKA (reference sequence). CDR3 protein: CSALTGNYGYTF.

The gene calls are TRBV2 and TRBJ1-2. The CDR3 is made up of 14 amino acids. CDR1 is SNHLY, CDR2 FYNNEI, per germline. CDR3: CASSDSRANYGYTF.

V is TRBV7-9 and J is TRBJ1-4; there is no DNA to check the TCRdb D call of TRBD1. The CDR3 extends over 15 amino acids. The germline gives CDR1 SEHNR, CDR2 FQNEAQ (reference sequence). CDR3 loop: CASSSQGGANEKLFF.

This CDR3 is CASSAMDRVVTEAFF. The rearrangement uses TRBV9 and TRBJ1-1; TCRdb gives TRBD1 as the D gene, but with no DNA this cannot be confirmed. This CDR3 comprises 15 residues. Germline V gives CDR1 SGDLS, CDR2 YYNGEE. The entire variable domain, with the rest obtained from reference TRBV9 and TRBJ1-1, is as follows: DSGVTQTPKHLITATGQRVTLRCSPRSGDLSVYWYQQSLDQGLQFLIQYYNGEERAKGNILERFSAQQFPDLHSELNLSSLELGDSALYFCASSAMDRVVTEAFFGQGTRLTVV.

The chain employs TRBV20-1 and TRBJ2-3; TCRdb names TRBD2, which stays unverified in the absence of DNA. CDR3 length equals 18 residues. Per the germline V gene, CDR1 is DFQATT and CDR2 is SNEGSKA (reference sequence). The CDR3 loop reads CSARFAGRLAGRGDTQYF.